These 8 T cell receptor beta chains came from one sample sequenced in a study of T cell responses to AZD1222 COVID-19 vaccine. TCRdb's table, derived via immunoSEQ multiplex PCR, lists solely in-frame clones and lacks some. Among approximately 15,000 clones, roughly nine tenths were seen once, and the ten largest hold 2.9%. Material: peripheral blood, obtained 28 days after the second AZD1222 dose. These receptors came from an adult who received the AZD1222 COVID-19 vaccine.

The CDR3 spells CASSPPSGGPGIQYF. In DNA form, the CDR3 reads TGTGCCAGCTCACCTCCTAGCGGGGGCCCGGGCATTCAGTACTTC. The V gene is TRBV18, the J gene TRBJ2-4; TRBD2 aligns across 10 bases. The CDR3 loop spans 15 amino acids. CDR1 and CDR2 from the germline V gene are KGHSH and LQKENI. With 3 bases clipped from V and 9 bases from J, the junction kept 8 bases outside the gene matches.

V usage is TRBV25-1 and J usage is TRBJ1-6; D gene ambiguous. CDR3 length: 14 amino acids. V was pared by 5 bases and J by 3 bases, with 8 bases between. Germline V lookup: CDR1 MGHDK, CDR2 SYGVNS. CDR3 DNA sequence: TGTGCCAGCAGTAGGACTGGCTATAATTCACCCCTCCACTTT. Its protein is CASSRTGYNSPLHF.

The gene calls are TRBV7-2 and TRBJ2-2; the D gene is possibly TRBD1 (5 bases). Germline CDR1 SGHTA, CDR2 FQGNSA. V was clipped by 5 bases and J by 5 bases, with 9 bases between them. The length of the CDR3 is 13 residues. Here the CDR3 DNA reads TGTGCCAGCAGCCCCCAGGGTACCGGGGAGCTGTTTTTT. It codes for CASSPQGTGELFF.

This chain connects TRBV19 to TRBJ2-3, with TRBD2 as a possible D gene (5 bases). Germline V lookup: CDR1 LNHDA, CDR2 SQIVND (reference sequence). Trimming left V 6 bases short and J 6 bases short, with 10 bases between. The CDR3 is 12 residues long. For the CDR3, the DNA is TGTGCCAGTAGATCATCGGGGGATACGCAGTATTTT. It yields the protein CASRSSGDTQYF.

The gene calls are TRBV6-1 and TRBJ1-2; no reliable D call. Trimming took 2 bases from V and 7 from J, leaving 11 bases between them. The CDR3 length is 13 residues. Germline-derived CDR1 and CDR2 are MNHNS and SASEGT. The CDR3 region has the DNA TGTGCCAGCAGTGAAACTAACGTGGGTGGCTACACCTTC. Its protein product is CASSETNVGGYTF.

The chain employs TRBV2 and TRBJ2-2; 10 bases map to TRBD2. V lost 6 bases and J lost 7; bases outside the gene matches: 8. Germline V gene data show CDR1 as SNHLY and CDR2 as FYNNEI. The CDR3 has 15 amino acids. CDR3 region: CASRKREGQIGELFF. CDR3 nucleotides: TGTGCCAGCAGGAAGCGGGAGGGCCAAATCGGGGAGCTGTTTTTT.

This chain uses TRBV7-2 with TRBJ2-2; 12 positions match TRBD2. CDR3 length: 16 amino acids. Per the germline V gene, CDR1 is SGHTA and CDR2 is FQGNSA. The V segment lost 4 bases and the J segment 7 bases; nucleotides outside the gene matches: 7. Here the CDR3 reads CASSSSGGASNGELFF. Here the CDR3 DNA reads TGTGCCAGCAGCTCTAGCGGGGGGGCTTCTAACGGGGAGCTGTTTTTT.

The chain joins TRBV27 to TRBJ2-1; the D is unclear. Germline V gene data show CDR1 as MNHEY and CDR2 as SMNVEV (reference sequence). This CDR3 comprises 16 residues. V was clipped by 2 bases and J by 0 bases, with 11 bases between them. In nucleotides, the CDR3 is TGTGCCAGCAGTTTACTCGGCGGCCGCTCCTACAATGAGCAGTTCTTC. As protein: CASSLLGGRSYNEQFF.